The sequence of this TCR beta chain was determined in a study of blood T cell repertoires in COVID-19 (dated by TCRdb to about 2020). In the study overall: Collaborator samples came from the United States, Italy and Spain and covered acute and convalescent phases of COVID-19. The sample metadata nearly always contained a de-identified subject ID, COVID-19 status, age in years and sex. The material from the prospective study consisted of cDNA or gDNA derived from T cells, B-cell-depleted T cells, or PBMCs. The samples were drawn from two sources: the first 160 participants of the ongoing ImmuneRACE study, and 1,254 subjects contributed by 6 global collaborators. Where available, HLA class I and class II types were obtained from metadata supplied by the sample provider rather than from assay-based typing. The repertoires were made available in a free public database intended to serve as a resource for research on the immune response to SARS-CoV-2. Subjects who had been exposed to COVID-19, were actively infected with it, or had recovered from it provided the deeply sampled blood TCRbeta repertoires that made up the dataset.

From its cysteine to its phenylalanine, the CDR3 spans 16 amino acids. Only CDR3 DNA remains: 48 bases, in frame from the first base. Sequences MNHNS (CDR1) and SASEGT (CDR2) are obtained from the germline V gene. Broader findings and caveats from the paper: The amount of clinical and demographic metadata varied by source and participant and was provided uncurated.

TCRbeta CDR3 regions were amplified from genomic DNA by means of the immunoSEQ Assay, a bias-controlled multiplex PCR. For the original study's pipeline: The number of nucleated cells in each sample was estimated from the amplification of reference gene primers within the assay. To quantify the absolute abundance of each unique TCRbeta CDR3 rearrangement, sequence reads were collapsed and filtered. For each sample, productive Simpson clonality was calculated as the square root of Simpson's diversity index over productive rearrangements. What TCRdb holds here is the immuneACCESS table cut down to in-frame rearrangements. Part of the clones is not present; checked against another copy, under half of the missing clones reflect an unresolved V gene, and the others are unexplained. That table furnishes V, J and clone size, whereas the DNA furnished D and trimming. The sample table contains 400,000 to 450,000 clones; only one count was recorded for around 89% of them. The top ten hold around 1.5% of the sample.

Points on this clone: The specificity of this receptor is unknown. Sequence at one end of the junction differs from germline and may be a read error.

In Seattle, one collaborating source enrolled patients while the infection was active and tracked those patients longitudinally over the course of disease. Each collaborating institution followed its own protocols to collect whole blood in K2EDTA tubes. Collaborator samples were shipped for TCRbeta analysis as frozen whole blood, isolated PBMCs, or DNA extracted from either sample type. Material for sequencing was peripheral blood. The receptor was isolated from a woman aged 40-49 years with COVID-19, enrolled during active disease. The rearrangement combines TRBV6-1 with TRBJ1-1; tentative D gene TRBD1, with 6 bases matching. The CDR3 amino acid sequence is: CASSEGWGHLKTEAFF. Here is the DNA: TGTGCCAGCAGTGAAGGTTGGGGACACTTGAAGACTGAAGCTTTCTTT.